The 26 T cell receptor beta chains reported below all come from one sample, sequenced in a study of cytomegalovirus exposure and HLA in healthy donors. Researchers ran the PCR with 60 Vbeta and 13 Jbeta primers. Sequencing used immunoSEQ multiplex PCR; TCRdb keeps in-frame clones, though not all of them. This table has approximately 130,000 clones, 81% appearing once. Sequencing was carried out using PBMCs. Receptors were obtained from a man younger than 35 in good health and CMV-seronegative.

The CDR3 DNA sequence: TGCGCCAGCAGGGATCAGACTATGAACACTGAAGCTTTCTTT. The encoded protein is CASRDQTMNTEAFF. V and J are TRBV5-1 and TRBJ1-1; D uncertain. Per germline, CDR1 SGHRS and CDR2 YFSETQ. The CDR3 sequence is 14 residues long. Trimming stripped 5 bases from V and 0 bases from J, with 11 bases between.

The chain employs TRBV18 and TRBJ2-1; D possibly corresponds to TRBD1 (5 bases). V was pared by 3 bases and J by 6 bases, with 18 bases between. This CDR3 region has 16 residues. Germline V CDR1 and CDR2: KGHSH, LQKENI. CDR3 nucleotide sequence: TGTGCCAGCTCACCTTCACAGGTGATTCGGCCCAATGAGCAGTTCTTC. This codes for CASSPSQVIRPNEQFF. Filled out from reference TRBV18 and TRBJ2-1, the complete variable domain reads NAGVMQNPRHLVRRRGQEARLRCSPMKGHSHVYWYRQLPEEGLKFMVYLQKENIIDESGMPKERFSAEFPKEGPSILRIQQVVRGDSAAYFCASSPSQVIRPNEQFFGPGTRLTVL.

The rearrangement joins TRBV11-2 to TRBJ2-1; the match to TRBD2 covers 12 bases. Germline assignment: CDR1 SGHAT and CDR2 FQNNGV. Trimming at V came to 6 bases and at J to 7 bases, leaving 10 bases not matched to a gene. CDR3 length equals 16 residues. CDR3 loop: CASRSLAGGGGNEQFF. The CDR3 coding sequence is TGTGCCAGCAGGTCACTAGCGGGGGGAGGAGGGAATGAGCAGTTCTTC.

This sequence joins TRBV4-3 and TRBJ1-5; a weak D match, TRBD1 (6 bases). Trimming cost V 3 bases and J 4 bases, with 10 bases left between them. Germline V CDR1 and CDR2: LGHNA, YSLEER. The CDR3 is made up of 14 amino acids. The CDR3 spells CASSQGQGNQPQHF. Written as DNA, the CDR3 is TGCGCCAGCAGCCAGGGACAAGGAAATCAGCCCCAGCATTTT.

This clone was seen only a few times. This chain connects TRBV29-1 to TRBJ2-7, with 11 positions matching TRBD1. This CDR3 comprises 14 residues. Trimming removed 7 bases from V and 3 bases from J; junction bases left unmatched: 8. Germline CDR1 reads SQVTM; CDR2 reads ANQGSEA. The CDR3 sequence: CSAGQGASFYEQYF. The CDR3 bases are TGCAGCGCCGGACAGGGGGCGTCGTTCTACGAGCAGTACTTC.

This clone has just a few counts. Written as DNA, the CDR3 is TGTGCCAGCGCTATAGGGGGCAATCAGCCCCAGCATTTT. Translating it yields CASAIGGNQPQHF. The chain uses TRBV7-9 and TRBJ1-5; D might be TRBD1 (5 bases). The CDR3 sequence is 13 residues long. CDR1 and CDR2 from the germline V gene are SEHNR and FQNEAQ (reference sequence). V lost 8 bases to trimming and J lost 2 bases, with 10 bases between them.

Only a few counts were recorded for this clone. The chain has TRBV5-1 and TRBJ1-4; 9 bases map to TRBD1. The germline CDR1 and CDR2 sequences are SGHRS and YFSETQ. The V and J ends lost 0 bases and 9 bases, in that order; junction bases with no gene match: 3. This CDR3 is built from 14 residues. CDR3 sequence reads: CASSLGQGGKKLFF. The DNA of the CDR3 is TGCGCCAGCAGCTTGGGACAGGGGGGGAAAAAACTGTTTTTT.

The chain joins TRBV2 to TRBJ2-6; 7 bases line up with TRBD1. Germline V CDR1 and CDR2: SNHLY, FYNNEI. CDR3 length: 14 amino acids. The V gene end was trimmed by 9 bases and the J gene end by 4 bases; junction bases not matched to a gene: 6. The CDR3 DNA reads TGTGCCAGTGACAGGGAGATCGGGGCCAACGTCCTGACTTTC. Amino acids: CASDREIGANVLTF. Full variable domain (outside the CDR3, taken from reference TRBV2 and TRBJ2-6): EPEVTQTPSHQVTQMGQEVILRCVPISNHLYFYWYRQILGQKVEFLVSFYNNEISEKSEIFDDQFSVERPDGSNFTLKIRSTKLEDSAMYFCASDREIGANVLTFGAGSRLTVL.

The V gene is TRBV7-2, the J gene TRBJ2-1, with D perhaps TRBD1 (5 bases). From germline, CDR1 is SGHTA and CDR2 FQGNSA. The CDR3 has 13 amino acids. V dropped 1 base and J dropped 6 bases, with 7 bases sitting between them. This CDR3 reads CASSLGTPNEQFF. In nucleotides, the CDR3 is TGTGCCAGCAGCTTAGGGACACCCAATGAGCAGTTCTTC.

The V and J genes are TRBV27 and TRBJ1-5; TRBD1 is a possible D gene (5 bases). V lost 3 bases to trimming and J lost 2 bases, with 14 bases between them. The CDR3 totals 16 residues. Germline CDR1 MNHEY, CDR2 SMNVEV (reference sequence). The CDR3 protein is CASSFLGVDGNQPQHF. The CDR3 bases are TGTGCCAGCAGTTTTTTAGGGGTGGATGGCAATCAGCCCCAGCATTTT.

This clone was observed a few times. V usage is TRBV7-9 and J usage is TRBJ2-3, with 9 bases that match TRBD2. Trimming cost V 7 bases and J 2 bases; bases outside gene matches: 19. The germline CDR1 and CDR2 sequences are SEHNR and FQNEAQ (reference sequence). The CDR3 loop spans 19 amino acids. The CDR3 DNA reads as TGTGCCAGCATCCATAGCGGGGGCCCTAATATTCTCACCACAGATACGCAGTATTTT. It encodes CASIHSGGPNILTTDTQYF.

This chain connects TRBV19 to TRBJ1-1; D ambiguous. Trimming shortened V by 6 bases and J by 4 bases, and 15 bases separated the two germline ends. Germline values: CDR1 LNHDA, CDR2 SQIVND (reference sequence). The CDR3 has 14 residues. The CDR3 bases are TGTGCCAGTAGCCCCATCCGGGTGGGCACTGAAGCTTTCTTT. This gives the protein CASSPIRVGTEAFF.

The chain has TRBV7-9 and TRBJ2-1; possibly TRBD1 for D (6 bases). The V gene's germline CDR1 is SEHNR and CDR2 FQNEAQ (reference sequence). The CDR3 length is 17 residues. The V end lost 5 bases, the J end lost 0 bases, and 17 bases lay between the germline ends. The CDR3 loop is CASSQGSGPSSYNEQFF. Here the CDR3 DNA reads TGTGCCAGCAGCCAGGGGTCGGGTCCGAGCTCCTACAATGAGCAGTTCTTC.

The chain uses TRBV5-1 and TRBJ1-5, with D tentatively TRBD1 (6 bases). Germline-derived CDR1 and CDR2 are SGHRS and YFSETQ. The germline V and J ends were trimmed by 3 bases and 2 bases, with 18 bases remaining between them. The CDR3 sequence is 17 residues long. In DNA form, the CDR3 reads TGCGCCAGCAGCTGGAAATGGACAGCTCCAGGCAATCAGCCCCAGCATTTT. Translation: CASSWKWTAPGNQPQHF.

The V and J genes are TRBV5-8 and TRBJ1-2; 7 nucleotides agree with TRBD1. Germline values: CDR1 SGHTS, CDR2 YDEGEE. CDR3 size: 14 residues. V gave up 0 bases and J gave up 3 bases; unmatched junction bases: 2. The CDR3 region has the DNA TGTGCCAGCAGCTTGGTGGGACAGCACTATGGCTACACCTTC. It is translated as CASSLVGQHYGYTF.

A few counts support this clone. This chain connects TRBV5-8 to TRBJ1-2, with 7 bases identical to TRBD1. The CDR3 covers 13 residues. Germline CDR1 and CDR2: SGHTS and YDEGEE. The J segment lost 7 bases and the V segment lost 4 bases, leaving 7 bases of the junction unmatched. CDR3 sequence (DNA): TGTGCCAGCAGCACGACAGGGTTTTTTGGCTACACCTTC. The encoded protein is CASSTTGFFGYTF.

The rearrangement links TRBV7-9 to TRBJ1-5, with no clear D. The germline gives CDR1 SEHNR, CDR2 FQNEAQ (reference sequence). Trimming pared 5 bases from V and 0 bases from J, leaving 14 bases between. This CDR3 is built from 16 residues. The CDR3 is CASSPTENLSNQPQHF. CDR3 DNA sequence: TGTGCCAGCAGCCCCACAGAAAACCTTAGCAATCAGCCCCAGCATTTT.

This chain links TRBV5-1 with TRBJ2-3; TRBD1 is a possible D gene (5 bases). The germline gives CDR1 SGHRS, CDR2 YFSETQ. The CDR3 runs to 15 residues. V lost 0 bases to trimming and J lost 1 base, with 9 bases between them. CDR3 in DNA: TGCGCCAGCAGCTTGGAGGGGCCCCGCACAGATACGCAGTATTTT. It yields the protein CASSLEGPRTDTQYF.

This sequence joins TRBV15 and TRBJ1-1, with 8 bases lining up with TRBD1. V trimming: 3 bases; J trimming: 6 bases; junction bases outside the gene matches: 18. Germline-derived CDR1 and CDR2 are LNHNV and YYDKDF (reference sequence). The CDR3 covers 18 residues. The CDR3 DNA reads TGTGCCACCAGCAGGGGGTCTAGGACAGGGTTTTTAAGGGCTGAAGCTTTCTTT. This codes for CATSRGSRTGFLRAEAFF.

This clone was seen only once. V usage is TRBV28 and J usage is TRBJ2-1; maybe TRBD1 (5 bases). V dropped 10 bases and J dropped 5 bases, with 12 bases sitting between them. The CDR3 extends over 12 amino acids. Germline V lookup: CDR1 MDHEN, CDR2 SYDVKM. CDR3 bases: TGTGCCAACCCCGACAGAAACAATGAGCAGTTCTTC. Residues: CANPDRNNEQFF.

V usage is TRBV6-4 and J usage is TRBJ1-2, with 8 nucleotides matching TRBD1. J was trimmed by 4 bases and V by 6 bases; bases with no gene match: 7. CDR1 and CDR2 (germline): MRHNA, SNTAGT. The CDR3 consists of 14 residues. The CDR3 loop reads CASRMDQGAYGYTF. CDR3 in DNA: TGTGCCAGCAGAATGGACCAGGGGGCCTATGGCTACACCTTC.

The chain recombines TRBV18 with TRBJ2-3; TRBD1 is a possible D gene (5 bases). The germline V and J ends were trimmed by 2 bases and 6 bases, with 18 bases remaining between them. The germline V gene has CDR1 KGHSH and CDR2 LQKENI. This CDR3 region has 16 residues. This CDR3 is CASSPAPTVRMDTQYF. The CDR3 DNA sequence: TGTGCCAGCTCACCAGCTCCGACAGTCAGGATGGATACGCAGTATTTT.

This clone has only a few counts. CDR3 residues: CASSFPGLPSGNTIYF. CDR3 nucleotide sequence: TGTGCCAGCAGCTTTCCGGGACTGCCCTCTGGAAACACCATATATTTT. The gene calls are TRBV7-8 and TRBJ1-3; a possible D gene is TRBD1 (5 bases). Germline V gene lookup returns CDR1 SGHVS and CDR2 FQNEAQ. CDR3 length: 16 amino acids. V was clipped by 3 bases and J by 0 bases, with 12 bases between them.

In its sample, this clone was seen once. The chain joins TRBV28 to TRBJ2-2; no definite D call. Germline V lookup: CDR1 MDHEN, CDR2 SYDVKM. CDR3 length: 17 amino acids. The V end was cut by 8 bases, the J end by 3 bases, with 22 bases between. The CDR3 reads CASRRIPFSMDTGELFF. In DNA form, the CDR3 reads TGTGCCAGCCGCCGCATCCCATTTTCTATGGACACCGGGGAGCTGTTTTTT.

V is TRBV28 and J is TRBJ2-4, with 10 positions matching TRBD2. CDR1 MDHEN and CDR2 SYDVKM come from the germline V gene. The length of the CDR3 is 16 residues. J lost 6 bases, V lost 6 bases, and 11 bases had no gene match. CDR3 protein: CASRASGGALGNIQYF. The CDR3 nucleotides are TGTGCCAGCAGGGCCAGCGGGGGGGCTTTGGGAAACATTCAGTACTTC.

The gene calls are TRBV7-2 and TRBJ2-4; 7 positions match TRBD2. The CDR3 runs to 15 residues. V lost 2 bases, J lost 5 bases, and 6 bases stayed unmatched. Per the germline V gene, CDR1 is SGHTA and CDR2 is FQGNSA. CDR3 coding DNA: TGTGCCAGCAGCTTAAGCGGGGCCCCCCAAAACATTCAGTACTTC. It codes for CASSLSGAPQNIQYF. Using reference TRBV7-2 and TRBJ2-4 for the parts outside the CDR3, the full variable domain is GAGVSQSPSNKVTEKGKDVELRCDPISGHTALYWYRQSLGQGLEFLIYFQGNSAPDKSGLPSDRFSAERTGGSVSTLTIQRTQQEDSAVYLCASSLSGAPQNIQYFGAGTRLSVL.